This T cell receptor beta chain stems from a study of Graves' ophthalmopathy and Graves' hyperthyroidism. Study-level findings and limits: Most expanded clonotypes in thyroid above 0.001 frequency also showed up in blood. Ophthalmopathy progression was predicted with 70.59% sensitivity and about 74% specificity.

This clonotype was seen at least ten times. Its specificity is not known. From germline, CDR1 is SGHRS and CDR2 YFSETQ. The CDR3 is 13 amino acids. After removal of 5 bases from V and 5 bases from J, the junction contained 4 bases not matched to a gene. Amplified TCR beta CDR3 regions were obtained using RNA transcripts as template. Scientists carried out first-round RT-PCR using HTBI primers and then a second-round multiplex PCR. TCRdb re-called the multiplex PCR reads with MiXCR, one entry per CDR3 protein. The sample holds 350,000 to 400,000 distinct CDR3 sequences, less than 20% seen once. If patients had other autoimmune diseases, uncontrolled infections, pregnancy or lactation, they were excluded. The PBMCs were taken from roughly 9.3 ml of fresh peripheral blood.

This TCR was recovered from a woman younger than 35 with stable Graves' hyperthyroidism. The chain joins TRBV5-1 to TRBJ2-7; TRBD1 agrees at 10 bases. What was sequenced was peripheral blood. CDR3 coding DNA: TGCGCCAGCAGACCCGGGACAGGGGACGAGCAGTACTTC. It specifies CASRPGTGDEQYF.